This entry concerns a single T cell receptor (beta chain). The sample holds a few counts of this clonotype. Its antigen remains undetermined. Per-base qualities were not stored, and no clone one base away is much larger. The data are from a study of blood T cells in healthy people across ages (dated by TCRdb to 2015 to 2017). For the study in its entirety: In model experiments, template switching captured about one uniquely barcoded TCR beta cDNA molecule for every two T cells. To avoid experimental bias, donors of different ages were randomly spread across the sequencing lanes. Two additional independent replicas of 1 million unique cDNA reads from the same blood draw were analyzed for two donors (one aged 18 to 29 and one aged 80 or older). Donors were grouped into four age groups: young (average approximately 15 years), middle-aged (over 35), aged (about 60) and long-lived (approximately 75). To track age-related changes in TCR beta repertoire diversity, the study relied on deep sequencing normalized with unique cDNA molecular identifiers.

The roughly 39 donors, aged about 6 to 95 years, were systemically healthy Caucasian individuals from Russia. Each donor gave about 9.7 milliliters of peripheral blood, drawn into EDTA-treated Vacutainer tubes. Ficoll-Paque density-gradient centrifugation was used to isolate PBMCs, with at least 7 million per sample. Total RNA, at least 6 micrograms per sample, was extracted from PBMCs with Trizol reagent. The percentages of naive CD45RAhigh/CD27high T cells were determined by flow cytometry on a PBMC aliquot from every donor. The receptor library was made with 5' RACE. The sequencer was an Illumina HiSeq 2500. A second roughly 6 to 12 cycle PCR used a sample-barcoded 5' primer and a J-beta primer mix. A unique molecular identifier was introduced onto each TCR beta cDNA molecule by a template-switch 5' adaptor carrying 12 random nucleotides. Each sample yielded at least 3 million CDR3-containing paired-end reads. First-strand cDNA was synthesized from all RNA with the Mint cDNA synthesis kit, primed by a TRBC-specific oligonucleotide. All cDNA was treated with uracil-DNA glycosylase and then went through a first 18-cycle PCR with the universal primers M1SS and BC2_uni_R. For the original study's pipeline: Each sample was normalized by randomly selecting 1 million high-quality reads, each carrying a distinct molecular identifier. Reads with shared molecular identifiers were discarded instead of being binned into consensus sequences. MiTCR, set to a Q25 quality threshold and the strictest error-elimination algorithm, was used for CDR3 identification, clonotype clustering and error correction. A nonparametric unseen species model using Euler transformation provided a lower-bound estimate of total TCR beta diversity. In-frame beta chains were kept once TCRdb had trimmed the public reads at Q25 with fastp and called clones with MiXCR. Each entry merges the rows of one CDR3 protein and shows their most common DNA and genes. The V and J calls here are based on TCRdb, not the publication. The sample table records about 1.6 million distinct CDR3 sequences; roughly 32% of these occur just once. The biggest ten clones account for about 11% of the sample.

From its cysteine to its phenylalanine, the CDR3 spans 18 amino acids. CDR3 DNA is the only sequence kept; it has 54 bases, read in frame from the first base. Based on the germline V gene, the CDR1 and CDR2 sequences are SGHVS and FQNEAQ. V trim: 5 bases; J trim: 4 bases; unmatched bases: 16. Study-wide conclusions, independent of this receptor: A strong correlation was found between observed TCR beta diversity and the percentage of naive T cells measured by flow cytometry. The long-lived group showed more naive CD4+ T cells, fewer expanded clones and increased TCR diversity than the aged group, suggesting age selection. Total diversity estimates from one million sequenced T cells were considered lower bounds and underestimates. Since profiling was done on bulk unsorted PBMCs, naive and antigen-experienced compartments could not be conclusively compared. Observed TCR beta diversity per million T cells fell roughly linearly with age, and a significant reduction was already apparent by age roughly 40. Because the CMV infection status of the donors was unknown, age-related changes in expanded clonotypes may potentially have been confounded.

The clonotype comes from a woman younger than 45 in good health. The sequence is built from TRBV7-8 and TRBJ2-3, and 9 junction bases match TRBD2. The sample comprised blood. The DNA reads TGTGCCAGCAGCCTTCACCCTGTAGCGGGAGAAGTTTCAGATACGCAGTATTTT. It encodes CASSLHPVAGEVSDTQYF. Outside the CDR3, residues come from the reference TRBV7-8 and TRBJ2-3 proteins, so the full variable domain is: GAGVSQSPRYKVAKRGQDVALRCDPISGHVSLFWYQQALGQGPEFLTYFQNEAQLDKSGLPSDRFFAERPEGSVSTLKIQRTQQEDSAVYLCASSLHPVAGEVSDTQYFGPGTRLTVL.